Listed here are 5 T cell receptor beta chains from one sample, sequenced in a study of read filtering for tumor transcriptome and immune sequencing. This library used approximately 390 ng RNA and molecular barcoded adaptors spanning alpha/delta and beta/gamma chains. TCRdb analysed the reads with MiXCR anew, one entry per CDR3 protein. The sample lists tens of thousands of distinct CDR3 sequences, around 13% seen once, with under 55% in the top ten. The sequenced sample consisted of a population of CD138-negative cells sorted from bone marrow. The receptors originated from a donor aged 40 or over with multiple myeloma.

This clonotype has ten or more counts. This sequence joins TRBV7-2 and TRBJ2-1, with 7 positions matching TRBD2. CDR3 size: 15 residues. Germline lookup yields CDR1 SGHTA and CDR2 FQGNSA. The V gene end was trimmed by 5 bases and the J gene end by 8 bases; junction bases not matched to a gene: 12. The CDR3, as DNA: TGTGCCAGCAGCCCCCGGACTAGGTCTGTCGATGAGCAGTTCTTC. Amino acid sequence: CASSPRTRSVDEQFF.

This clonotype was picked up many times. V gene TRBV7-2 combines with J gene TRBJ2-1; 14 positions agree with TRBD2. Germline loops: CDR1 SGHTA, CDR2 FQGNSA. With 5 bases clipped from V and 4 bases from J, the junction kept 10 bases outside the gene matches. CDR3 length: 18 residues. CDR3 region: CASSMTSGRAAWYNEQFF. As DNA, the CDR3 is TGTGCCAGCAGCATGACTAGCGGGAGGGCAGCTTGGTACAATGAGCAGTTCTTC. Drawing the rest from reference TRBV7-2 and TRBJ2-1, the complete variable domain is GAGVSQSPSNKVTEKGKDVELRCDPISGHTALYWYRQSLGQGLEFLIYFQGNSAPDKSGLPSDRFSAERTGGSVSTLTIQRTQQEDSAVYLCASSMTSGRAAWYNEQFFGPGTRLTVL.

This clonotype was seen at least ten times. V gene TRBV30 combines with J gene TRBJ2-3; D may match TRBD1 or TRBD2 (5 bases each). The CDR3 sequence is 13 residues long. CDR1 GTSNPN and CDR2 SVGIG come from the germline V gene (reference sequence). V dropped 1 base and J dropped 2 bases, with 7 bases sitting between them. The CDR3, as DNA: TGTGCCTGGAGTGCCGGGACCACAGATACGCAGTATTTT. This gives the protein CAWSAGTTDTQYF. Full variable domain (outside the CDR3, taken from reference TRBV30 and TRBJ2-3): SQTIHQWPATLVQPVGSPLSLECTVEGTSNPNLYWYRQAAGRGLQLLFYSVGIGQISSEVPQNLSASRPQDRQFILSSKKLLLSDSGFYLCAWSAGTTDTQYFGPGTRLTVL.

This clonotype showed up just a few times. This chain uses TRBV18 with TRBJ2-7; D is unclear. Per germline, CDR1 KGHSH and CDR2 LQKENI. This CDR3 has 16 residues. Trimming removed 2 bases from V and 3 bases from J, with 17 bases in between. The CDR3 DNA is TGTGCCAGCTCACCAGGTGTCGCAGGTCTGGACTACGAGCAGTACTTC. Amino acids: CASSPGVAGLDYEQYF.

This clonotype was seen ten or more times. The CDR3, as DNA: TGTGCCAGCTCAATCGAGCAATTCGGCGGGCCCCAGCATTTT. The encoded protein is CASSIEQFGGPQHF. This chain connects TRBV18 to TRBJ1-5, with D uncertain. The length of the CDR3 is 14 residues. In germline, CDR1 is KGHSH, CDR2 LQKENI. V was cut by 5 bases and J by 9 bases, with 17 bases left in between.